This entry lists 23 T cell receptor beta chains sequenced from one sample in a study of T cells in Graves' hyperthyroidism and ophthalmopathy. Amplification targeted TCR beta CDR3 regions from RNA transcripts. Initially, a first-round RT-PCR of the TCR CDR3 employed the HTBI primer set. In TCRdb, the multiplex PCR reads were re-called with MiXCR into one record per CDR3 protein. The sample records fewer than 900,000 distinct CDR3 sequences, around 20% being singletons. Sequenced material: blood. The origin of the receptors is a woman in her forties or fifties with Graves' hyperthyroidism that later progressed to Graves' ophthalmopathy.

Ten or more counts support this clonotype. V and J are TRBV11-3 and TRBJ2-1; D is uncertain. CDR1 and CDR2 (germline): SGHNT, YENEEA. The V and J ends lost 1 base and 8 bases respectively, with 12 bases between them. This CDR3 region has 14 residues. CDR3 sequence: CASSLAGQPHEQFF. CDR3 nucleotide sequence: TGTGCCAGCAGCTTAGCCGGCCAGCCCCATGAGCAGTTCTTC. Complete variable domain (other parts from reference TRBV11-3 and TRBJ2-1): EAGVVQSPRYKIIEKKQPVAFWCNPISGHNTLYWYLQNLGQGPELLIRYENEEAVDDSQLPKDRFSAERLKGVDSTLKIQPAELGDSAVYLCASSLAGQPHEQFFGPGTRLTVL.

Many counts were recorded for this clonotype. This chain links TRBV5-5 with TRBJ1-1; D is unresolved. Germline loops: CDR1 SGHKS, CDR2 YYEKEE (reference sequence). CDR3 length: 13 residues. The V and J ends lost 4 bases and 1 base respectively, with 8 bases between them. The CDR3: CASSTAANTEAFF. CDR3 in DNA: TGTGCCAGCAGCACCGCAGCGAACACTGAAGCTTTCTTT.

There are many counts of this clonotype. The genes are TRBV11-3 and TRBJ2-1, with TRBD1 as a possible D gene (5 bases). The length of the CDR3 is 15 residues. V dropped 5 bases and J dropped 7 bases, with 18 bases sitting between them. From germline, CDR1 is SGHNT and CDR2 YENEEA. CDR3 coding DNA: TGTGCCAGCAGCGGCAACAGGAGTACCAGGAATGAGCAGTTCTTC. It codes for CASSGNRSTRNEQFF.

Remarks on this clonotype: A read error is possible here, since a much larger clone lies one base away. The chain combines TRBV30 with TRBJ1-3, with 9 positions matching TRBD1. J gave up 4 bases and V 0 bases, and 4 bases lay outside the gene matches. In germline, CDR1 is GTSNPN, CDR2 SVGIG (reference sequence). This CDR3 contains 15 residues. This chain's CDR3 is CAWSVGTGTGNTIYF. DNA for the CDR3: TGTGCCTGGAGTGTCGGGACAGGGACCGGAAACACCATATATTTT.

The rearrangement joins TRBV12-5 to TRBJ1-1; 9 nucleotides match TRBD1. Germline V gene lookup returns CDR1 LGHNT and CDR2 FRNRAP. The V and J ends lost 7 bases and 1 base, in that order; junction bases with no gene match: 7. The CDR3 length is 15 residues. The CDR3 bases are TGTGCTAGTGTTACCGGGACAGGGACGAACACTGAAGCTTTCTTT. It encodes CASVTGTGTNTEAFF.

This clonotype was found a few times. The chain joins TRBV25-1 to TRBJ2-7; TRBD1 matches at 8 bases. CDR1 is MGHDK, CDR2 SYGVNS, per germline. J gave up 2 bases and V 3 bases, and 12 bases lay outside the gene matches. The CDR3 totals 17 residues. CDR3 DNA: TGTGCCAGCAGTGACCCGACAGGGGCTGAGTATCCCTACGAGCAGTACTTC. This sequence encodes CASSDPTGAEYPYEQYF.

This clonotype has more than one count but fewer than ten. The chain has TRBV6-6 and TRBJ1-2; D is uncertain. Trimming removed 0 bases at V and 6 bases at J, with 11 bases between. The V gene's germline CDR1 is MNHNY and CDR2 SVGAGI (reference sequence). CDR3 length equals 14 residues. DNA for the CDR3: TGTGCCAGCAGTTACTCGCGCAGTGTGGATGGCTACACCTTC. It is translated as CASSYSRSVDGYTF.

The chain carries TRBV15 and TRBJ1-3; D unclear. CDR1 LNHNV and CDR2 YYDKDF come from the germline V gene (reference sequence). V lost 4 bases, J lost 4 bases, and 14 bases lay in between. The CDR3 is made up of 15 amino acids. The CDR3 DNA reads TGTGCCACCAGCAAAGAACCGGGCTTCGGAAACACCATATATTTT. Translation: CATSKEPGFGNTIYF. The whole variable domain, filled in from reference TRBV15 and TRBJ1-3, reads DAMVIQNPRYQVTQFGKPVTLSCSQTLNHNVMYWYQQKSSQAPKLLFHYYDKDFNNEADTPDNFQSRRPNTSFCFLDIRSPGLGDTAMYLCATSKEPGFGNTIYFGEGSWLTVV.

This clonotype has a handful of counts. The V gene is TRBV4-1, the J gene TRBJ1-2; 10 positions agree with TRBD1. After removal of 3 bases from V and 7 bases from J, the junction contained 8 bases not matched to a gene. Germline CDR1 MGHRA, CDR2 YSYEKL. The CDR3 spans 15 residues. CDR3 bases: TGCGCCAGCAGCCACGATAGACAGGGGGCGCGTGGCTACACCTTC. Translated, it gives CASSHDRQGARGYTF.

There are a few counts of this clonotype. The genes are TRBV20-1 and TRBJ1-5; 8 bases are shared with TRBD1. In germline, CDR1 is DFQATT, CDR2 SNEGSKA (reference sequence). The CDR3 runs to 14 residues. The V gene end was trimmed by 3 bases and the J gene end by 6 bases; junction bases not matched to a gene: 7. The CDR3 DNA sequence: TGCAGTGCTAGTGGGACAGGCGAGGGTCAGCCCCAGCATTTT. Its translation: CSASGTGEGQPQHF.

This clonotype was counted only a few times. V and J are TRBV10-3 and TRBJ1-2; D unclear. Germline values: CDR1 ENHRY, CDR2 SYGVKD. CDR3 size: 15 residues. V was trimmed by 4 bases and J by 3 bases, leaving 15 bases between them. The CDR3 sequence is CAISVGSYADYGYTF. CDR3 coding DNA: TGTGCCATCAGTGTAGGCAGTTATGCGGACTATGGCTACACCTTC.

This clonotype came up a few times. The rearrangement uses TRBV5-8 and TRBJ2-7; TRBD1 matches 7 bases. The CDR3 sequence is 17 residues long. V lost 0 bases, J lost 1 base, and 10 bases stayed unmatched. Germline V gives CDR1 SGHTS, CDR2 YDEGEE. Written as DNA, the CDR3 is TGTGCCAGCAGCTTGGACCTGGGGGACAGCAGATCCTACGAGCAGTACTTC. It specifies CASSLDLGDSRSYEQYF.

About this clonotype: The junction departs from the called germline gene at one end, perhaps through a read error. The rearrangement uses TRBV24-1 and TRBJ2-2; 7 bases are a match to TRBD2. The germline CDR1 and CDR2 sequences are KGHDR and SFDVKD. CDR3 size: 15 residues. The CDR3 coding sequence is TGTGCCGCCAGTCCGGGACTAAGGAACACCGGGGAGCTGTTTTTT. This translates into CAASPGLRNTGELFF.

The chain links TRBV6-1 to TRBJ2-1, with D unclear. Per germline, CDR1 MNHNS and CDR2 SASEGT. V was shortened by 5 bases and J by 8 bases, with 13 bases between the two germline ends. The CDR3 is made up of 13 amino acids. In DNA form, the CDR3 reads TGTGCCAGCAGTCTCGGATTTTACGATGAGCAGTTCTTC. It yields the protein CASSLGFYDEQFF.

V is TRBV19 and J is TRBJ2-2; D is ambiguous. The CDR3 covers 12 residues. V lost 3 bases and J 5 bases, leaving 4 bases between the germline ends. CDR1 is LNHDA and CDR2 is SQIVND in the germline V gene (reference sequence). The CDR3 DNA is TGTGCCAGTAGTATCCCGACCGGGGAGCTGTTTTTT. Residues: CASSIPTGELFF.

V and J are TRBV9 and TRBJ2-3; 14 bases align to TRBD2. In germline, CDR1 is SGDLS, CDR2 YYNGEE. The CDR3 is made up of 18 amino acids. The junction had 3 bases not matched to a gene; V was cut back by 0 bases and J by 0 bases. The CDR3 loop reads CASSVGTSGGPSTDTQYF. CDR3 DNA: TGTGCCAGCAGCGTAGGGACTAGCGGGGGGCCCAGCACAGATACGCAGTATTTT. Full variable domain (remainder filled in from reference TRBV9 and TRBJ2-3): DSGVTQTPKHLITATGQRVTLRCSPRSGDLSVYWYQQSLDQGLQFLIQYYNGEERAKGNILERFSAQQFPDLHSELNLSSLELGDSALYFCASSVGTSGGPSTDTQYFGPGTRLTVL.

This clonotype was recorded a few times. V gene TRBV20-1 combines with J gene TRBJ1-2, with 8 bases that match TRBD1. CDR1 is DFQATT and CDR2 is SNEGSKA in the germline V gene (reference sequence). Unmatched junction bases numbered 10, after V lost 2 bases and J lost 8 bases. The CDR3 extends over 14 amino acids. CDR3 amino acids: CSARTLAGGYGYTF. The DNA for the CDR3 is TGCAGTGCTAGAACCCTGGCAGGGGGCTACGGCTACACCTTC.

This clonotype was recorded at least ten times. The chain is built from TRBV2 and TRBJ1-2; the D is unclear. Trimming shortened V by 1 base and J by 5 bases, and 5 bases separated the two germline ends. Germline V gene lookup returns CDR1 SNHLY and CDR2 FYNNEI. The CDR3 loop spans 12 amino acids. The DNA of the CDR3 is TGTGCCAGCAGTGAAGGACTTTATGGCTACACCTTC. Its translation is CASSEGLYGYTF.

Only a few counts were recorded for this clonotype. The CDR3 coding sequence is TGCGCCAGCACCCCTGACAGGGCTGGGGCCAACGTCCTGACTTTC. Residues: CASTPDRAGANVLTF. The genes are TRBV5-1 and TRBJ2-6, with TRBD1 matching 7 bases. This CDR3 contains 15 residues. Germline CDR1 is SGHRS and CDR2 is YFSETQ. The trim removed 6 bases at V and 2 bases at J, leaving 5 bases unmatched. Together with reference TRBV5-1 and TRBJ2-6, the CDR3 gives the full variable domain: KAGVTQTPRYLIKTRGQQVTLSCSPISGHRSVSWYQQTPGQGLQFLFEYFSETQRNKGNFPGRFSGRQFSNSRSEMNVSTLELGDSALYLCASTPDRAGANVLTFGAGSRLTVL.

This clonotype occurred a few times. The genes are TRBV19 and TRBJ2-1; the match to TRBD2 covers 14 bases. The V and J ends lost 6 bases and 8 bases, in that order; junction bases with no gene match: 9. This CDR3 comprises 16 residues. Germline CDR1 is LNHDA and CDR2 is SQIVND (reference sequence). This CDR3 reads CASRPKSGLAGDEQFF. CDR3 DNA sequence: TGTGCCAGTAGACCCAAATCGGGACTAGCGGGGGATGAGCAGTTCTTC.

The chain employs TRBV12-3 or TRBV12-4 and TRBJ1-2; no clear D gene. V was cut by 6 bases and J by 2 bases, with 13 bases left in between. The CDR3 extends over 14 amino acids. The CDR3 DNA reads TGTGCCAGCAGAAGGACGGGCCAGAACTATGGCTACACCTTC. This translates into CASRRTGQNYGYTF.

The chain combines TRBV20-1 with TRBJ1-2, with 7 bases aligning to TRBD1. CDR1 DFQATT and CDR2 SNEGSKA come from the germline V gene (reference sequence). The V segment lost 0 bases and the J segment 4 bases; nucleotides outside the gene matches: 2. The CDR3 length is 13 residues. This CDR3 reads CSARETGPYGYTF. CDR3 nucleotide sequence: TGCAGTGCTAGAGAGACAGGGCCCTATGGCTACACCTTC.

Only a few counts were recorded for this clonotype. The genes are TRBV27 and TRBJ2-7; 13 nucleotides agree with TRBD2. CDR3 length: 15 residues. CDR1 is MNHEY and CDR2 is SMNVEV in the germline V gene (reference sequence). J was trimmed by 9 bases and V by 6 bases; bases with no gene match: 11. CDR3 in DNA: TGTGCCAGCAGACCCGGGACTAGCGGGGTTATGTGGCAGTACTTC. Its translation is CASRPGTSGVMWQYF.